The sequence of this TCR beta chain was determined in a study of regulatory T cells in long-lasting Graves disease. Time point defined: newly diagnosed GD, antithyroid drugs for less than 3 months. After RNA was extracted from PBMCs, the TCR library was made from it. CDR3 regions were amplified by Arm-PCR using iRepertoire HTBI primers to build TCR beta libraries. TCRdb recomputed calls from the multiplex PCR reads with MiXCR, one row per CDR3 protein. The repertoire holds about 530,000 distinct CDR3 sequences, with 15% to 20% as singletons. Regarding this clonotype: The junction departs from germline at one end; a sequencing error may be responsible.

The CDR3 sequence is 11 residues long. Germline V gives CDR1 ENHRY, CDR2 SYGVKD. These data are also associated with another study on T cells in Graves' hyperthyroidism and ophthalmopathy.

J is TRBJ2-1 and V is TRBV10-3; D might be TRBD1 or TRBD2, each matching 5 bases. The clonotype was recovered from a woman aged 35-65 years with Graves disease. Sample: peripheral blood mononuclear cells (PBMCs), taken at new diagnosis, from a patient treated with antithyroid drugs. CDR3 region: CAIRRDRQHFF. DNA for the CDR3: TGTGCCATCAGACGGGACCGCCAGCACTTCTTC.